Shown below are 23 T cell receptor beta chains from a single sample sequenced in a study of OX40 agonist ivuxolimab in advanced cancers. Using immunoSEQ multiplex PCR, the repertoire was profiled, and TCRdb retains in-frame clones only, with some absent. This table holds around 48,000 clones, more than 70% found once. Sequenced material: CD4+ or CD8+ T cells sorted from blood, taken in a trial of the OX40 agonist ivuxolimab. These receptors were obtained from an adult with an advanced solid tumor such as melanoma, head and neck, liver or kidney cancer.

The chain has TRBV7-2 and TRBJ2-3, with no clear D. There are 13 residues in the CDR3. Trimming removed 5 bases at V and 5 bases at J, with 11 bases between. Germline-derived CDR1 and CDR2 are SGHTA and FQGNSA. This CDR3 reads CASSRLIRDTQYF. The CDR3 DNA reads as TGTGCCAGCAGCCGCCTCATTAGAGATACGCAGTATTTT. Full variable domain (rest looked up from reference TRBV7-2 and TRBJ2-3): GAGVSQSPSNKVTEKGKDVELRCDPISGHTALYWYRQSLGQGLEFLIYFQGNSAPDKSGLPSDRFSAERTGGSVSTLTIQRTQQEDSAVYLCASSRLIRDTQYFGPGTRLTVL.

The chain carries TRBV7-6 and TRBJ1-3; no clear D gene. The CDR3 has 16 amino acids. CDR1 and CDR2 from the germline V gene are SGHVS and FNYEAQ. The V end was cut by 1 base, the J end by 0 bases, with 10 bases between. The chain's CDR3 is CASSLGTVNSGNTIYF. The CDR3 nucleotides read TGTGCCAGCAGCTTAGGCACGGTTAACTCTGGAAACACCATATATTTT.

The genes are TRBV28 and TRBJ2-2; D may be TRBD2 (5 bases). The germline V gene has CDR1 MDHEN and CDR2 SYDVKM. CDR3 size: 17 residues. Trimming took 2 bases from V and 0 from J, leaving 13 bases between them. The CDR3 coding sequence is TGTGCCAGCAGTTTAACTAGAGAGGCCCCGAACACCGGGGAGCTGTTTTTT. Its translation: CASSLTREAPNTGELFF.

This chain links TRBV9 with TRBJ1-6, with TRBD1 matching over 7 bases. Germline CDR1 SGDLS, CDR2 YYNGEE. CDR3 length: 19 amino acids. V shed 0 bases and J 6 bases; nucleotides not matched to a gene: 15. The CDR3 is CASSVGLGALTGRNSPLHF. Written as DNA, the CDR3 is TGTGCCAGCAGCGTAGGCTTGGGGGCCCTGACAGGGCGTAATTCACCCCTCCACTTT.

This clone was seen a few times. The chain is built from TRBV19 and TRBJ1-2; 10 nucleotides align to TRBD1. The CDR3 sequence is 12 residues long. V shed 6 bases and J 13 bases; nucleotides not matched to a gene: 8. Germline lookup yields CDR1 LNHDA and CDR2 SQIVND (reference sequence). Written as DNA, the CDR3 is TGTGCCAGTAGGACCGGGACAGGGGCCGTCACCTTC. It translates to CASRTGTGAVTF.

The chain combines TRBV10-3 with TRBJ1-3; D remains unclear. Trimming shortened V by 10 bases and J by 4 bases, and 17 bases separated the two germline ends. Per the germline V gene, CDR1 is ENHRY and CDR2 is SYGVKD. The CDR3 runs to 14 residues. CDR3 DNA: TGTGCCACCGAGCCTAACACTGGAGGAAACACCATATATTTT. Protein product: CATEPNTGGNTIYF.

This chain uses TRBV18 with TRBJ2-7; 7 bases line up with TRBD2. V lost 0 bases and J lost 0; bases outside the gene matches: 8. Germline V gives CDR1 KGHSH, CDR2 LQKENI. This CDR3 comprises 17 residues. CDR3 in DNA: TGTGCCAGCTCACCACCGTCCAAAGCGGGGAGCTCCTACGAGCAGTACTTC. Its translation is CASSPPSKAGSSYEQYF.

The rearrangement uses TRBV9 and TRBJ1-1; D ambiguous. The CDR3 spans 14 residues. Between the trimmed V and J ends, which lost 0 bases and 4 bases, there was a span of 10 bases. CDR1 SGDLS and CDR2 YYNGEE come from the germline V gene. The CDR3 here is CASSVDPSATEAFF. CDR3 nucleotides: TGTGCCAGCAGCGTAGATCCGTCGGCCACTGAAGCTTTCTTT.

The rearrangement uses TRBV5-5 and TRBJ2-1; 12 bases agree with TRBD1. Trimming at V came to 5 bases and at J to 6 bases, leaving 21 bases not matched to a gene. CDR3 length: 20 amino acids. Germline lookup yields CDR1 SGHKS and CDR2 YYEKEE (reference sequence). In nucleotides, the CDR3 is TGTGCCAGCAGTTCTATCCCCGGGACAGGGGGCCTGTCGCTCGGCAATGAGCAGTTCTTC. As protein: CASSSIPGTGGLSLGNEQFF.

The chain uses TRBV19 and TRBJ2-3; D not resolved. This CDR3 comprises 14 residues. The V gene's germline CDR1 is LNHDA and CDR2 SQIVND (reference sequence). V shed 3 bases and J shed 6 bases, with 13 bases lying between them. In DNA form, the CDR3 reads TGTGCCAGTAGTATTAGGAGCATCACGGATACGCAGTATTTT. Its translation: CASSIRSITDTQYF.

This clone showed up just once. J is TRBJ1-1 and V is TRBV6-5; 9 bases are a match to TRBD1. CDR1 is MNHEY, CDR2 SVGAGI, per germline. V was pared by 5 bases and J by 5 bases, with 9 bases of the junction left unmatched. This CDR3 region has 15 residues. For the CDR3, the DNA is TGTGCCAGCAGTAAAACAGGGGGCGTAATAACTGAAGCTTTCTTT. Residues: CASSKTGGVITEAFF.

This chain joins TRBV7-3 and TRBJ2-1; 7 positions match TRBD2. The germline gives CDR1 SGHTA, CDR2 FQGTGA. The CDR3 contains 15 residues. Trimming removed 2 bases from V and 7 bases from J; junction bases left unmatched: 8. CDR3: CASSLEAGWVNEQFF. DNA of the CDR3: TGTGCCAGCAGCTTAGAAGCGGGATGGGTAAATGAGCAGTTCTTC.

This chain connects TRBV7-6 to TRBJ1-1; D not resolved. V dropped 5 bases and J dropped 1 base, with 8 bases sitting between them. Germline CDR1 is SGHVS and CDR2 is FNYEAQ. This CDR3 region has 13 residues. CDR3 sequence (DNA): TGTGCCAGCAGCCGGGCGGAGAACACTGAAGCTTTCTTT. It codes for CASSRAENTEAFF.

This clone was seen only once. The chain uses TRBV29-1 and TRBJ2-7; TRBD2 matches 11 bases. V lost 5 bases, J lost 3 bases, and 3 bases stayed unmatched. The germline V gene has CDR1 SQVTM and CDR2 ANQGSEA. This CDR3 contains 13 residues. This CDR3 is CSVPGTSGYEQYF. In DNA, the CDR3 is TGCAGCGTTCCCGGGACTAGCGGCTACGAGCAGTACTTC.

The chain recombines TRBV6-6 with TRBJ2-7; TRBD1 agrees at 10 bases. V gave up 0 bases and J gave up 7 bases; unmatched junction bases: 6. CDR3 length equals 15 residues. CDR1 is MNHNY and CDR2 is SVGAGI in the germline V gene (reference sequence). The CDR3 protein is CASSYSGTGVREQYF. The CDR3 nucleotides read TGTGCCAGCAGTTACTCCGGGACAGGGGTGAGGGAGCAGTACTTC.

A few counts support this clone. This chain links TRBV7-9 with TRBJ2-3; D not certain. This CDR3 is built from 17 residues. The ends were cut back, 0 bases at V and 0 bases at J, with 13 bases in the middle. The germline gives CDR1 SEHNR, CDR2 FQNEAQ (reference sequence). CDR3 residues: CASSLAQTLTSTDTQYF. The DNA of the CDR3 is TGTGCCAGCAGCTTAGCCCAAACACTTACTAGCACAGATACGCAGTATTTT.

This clone showed up just a few times. The J gene is TRBJ1-3, the V gene TRBV5-8; 8 bases match TRBD1. Trimming took 4 bases from V and 2 from J; bases not matched to a gene: 2. CDR1 is SGHTS and CDR2 is YDEGEE in the germline V gene. The CDR3 has 14 amino acids. CDR3 sequence (DNA): TGTGCCAGCAGCGCGACAGGGGCTGGAAACACCATATATTTT. It translates to CASSATGAGNTIYF. Complete variable domain (other parts from reference TRBV5-8 and TRBJ1-3): EAGVTQSPTHLIKTRGQQATLRCSPISGHTSVYWYQQALGLGLQFLLWYDEGEERNRGNFPPRFSGRQFPNYSSELNVNALELEDSALYLCASSATGAGNTIYFGEGSWLTVV.

V gene TRBV6-1 combines with J gene TRBJ2-3; D uncertain. The CDR3 is 11 amino acids. V was trimmed by 8 bases and J by 4 bases, leaving 7 bases between them. The germline V gene encodes CDR1 MNHNS and CDR2 SASEGT. In DNA form, the CDR3 reads TGTGCCAGCCGGCACGCAGATACGCAGTATTTT. This codes for CASRHADTQYF.

The V gene is TRBV6-6, the J gene TRBJ1-5, with D possibly TRBD1 on 5 matching bases. Germline values: CDR1 MNHNY, CDR2 SVGAGI (reference sequence). The V end lost 4 bases, the J end lost 6 bases, and 16 bases lay between the germline ends. The CDR3 contains 15 residues. The CDR3 protein is CASSSLTDAGQPQHF. The CDR3 coding sequence is TGTGCCAGCAGTTCGCTGACAGACGCGGGTCAGCCCCAGCATTTT.

This CDR3 is CASKVEVWDLGYTF. The CDR3 bases are TGTGCCAGCAAGGTAGAGGTGTGGGATCTGGGCTACACCTTC. The chain employs TRBV6-5 and TRBJ1-2; no clear D. The CDR3 is made up of 14 amino acids. Germline-derived CDR1 and CDR2 are MNHEY and SVGAGI. V was pared by 7 bases and J by 8 bases, with 20 bases between.

By share of the sample, this clone is medium-sized (0.01 to 0.1%). The chain recombines TRBV11-2 with TRBJ1-3; D uncertain. CDR3 length equals 14 residues. Deletions cut 1 base from V and 4 bases from J, with 8 bases between. The germline V gene encodes CDR1 SGHAT and CDR2 FQNNGV. Here the CDR3 reads CASSLGLRGNTIYF. The CDR3 nucleotides read TGTGCCAGCAGCTTAGGATTGAGAGGAAACACCATATATTTT.

This clone was detected only a few times. The chain uses TRBV4-1 and TRBJ2-1; 7 bases match TRBD2. Germline CDR1 is MGHRA and CDR2 is YSYEKL. V was clipped by 2 bases and J by 7 bases; unmatched bases: 5. This CDR3 is built from 14 residues. The CDR3, as DNA: TGCGCCAGCAGCCAACCCCGGACTAGTAATGAGCAGTTCTTC. Translation gives CASSQPRTSNEQFF.

J is TRBJ1-4 and V is TRBV7-9, with D perhaps matching TRBD1 (5 bases). The CDR3 length is 14 residues. CDR1 SEHNR and CDR2 FQNEAQ come from the germline V gene (reference sequence). Trimming shortened V by 1 base and J by 4 bases, and 7 bases separated the two germline ends. DNA of the CDR3: TGTGCCAGCAGCTTAGGACAGTTTAATGAAAAACTGTTTTTT. As protein: CASSLGQFNEKLFF.